Listed below are T cell receptor beta chains from one sample, sequenced in a study of T cells after yellow fever vaccination. TCRdb independently ran MiXCR on the 5' RACE reads; one entry per CDR3 protein. The table has a few hundred thousand distinct CDR3 sequences, roughly 4.3% seen once. The sample was PBMCs, taken 5 days after the yellow fever booster vaccination. Receptor source: a man aged 18 to 35 who received the YFV17D yellow fever vaccine. The CDR3 runs from the conserved cysteine through the conserved F or W. A D gene is named only where the DNA matches it firmly. Size is omitted from some rows. Given values are once, few, many or a class for expanded clones.

TRBV5-1,TRBJ1-1,.,many,TGCGCCAGCAGCTCTGACACCGGTATGAACACTGAAGCTTTCTTT,CASSSDTGMNTEAFF
TRBV4-3,TRBJ1-3,.,.,TGCGCCAGCAGCCCACAGGTTACCGCGGAGTCTGGAAACACCATATATTTT,CASSPQVTAESGNTIYF
TRBV20-1,TRBJ2-3,.,many,TGCAGTGCTAGAGATGTCCTCTCAACCACAGATACGCAGTATTTT,CSARDVLSTTDTQYF
TRBV20-1,TRBJ1-1,.,.,TGCAGTGCTAGGGTTCGCGACACTGAAGCTTTT,CSARVRDTEAF
TRBV6-6,TRBJ2-5,.,few,TGTGCCAGCAGCTACCCGGCGGGGAGAAGTGAGACCCAGTACTTC,CASSYPAGRSETQYF
TRBV5-1,TRBJ2-1,TRBD1,many,TGCGCCAGCAGCACACAGGGGAGCTCCTACAATGAGCAGTTCTTC,CASSTQGSSYNEQFF
TRBV20-1,TRBJ2-5,.,.,TGCAGTGCTAGAGACCGCAGCGGAGAGACCCAGTACTTC,CSARDRSGETQYF
TRBV19,TRBJ2-2,.,.,TGTGCCACTTCCCCTGGAGGGGGTGGGACCGGGGAGCTGTTTTTT,CATSPGGGGTGELFF
TRBV4-2,TRBJ1-1,.,few,TGTGCCAGCAGCCCCTCCTGGGGGGACCCGAACACTGAAGCTTTCTTT,CASSPSWGDPNTEAFF
TRBV6-5,TRBJ1-5,TRBD1,.,TGTGCCAGCAGTTGGGACAGGGCTAATCAGCCCCAGCATTTT,CASSWDRANQPQHF
TRBV7-9,TRBJ1-1,.,many,TGTGCCAGCACCCGCCCTGGCCAGGGGATGGAAGCTTTCTTT,CASTRPGQGMEAFF